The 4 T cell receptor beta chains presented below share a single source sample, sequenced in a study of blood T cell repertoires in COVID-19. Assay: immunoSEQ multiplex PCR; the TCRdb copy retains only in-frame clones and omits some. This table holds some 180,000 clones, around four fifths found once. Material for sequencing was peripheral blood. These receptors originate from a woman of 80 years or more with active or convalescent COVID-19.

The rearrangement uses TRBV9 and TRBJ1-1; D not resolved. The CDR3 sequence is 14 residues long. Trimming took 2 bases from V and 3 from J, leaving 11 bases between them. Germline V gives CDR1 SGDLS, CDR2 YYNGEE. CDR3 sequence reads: CASSVGEEDTEAFF. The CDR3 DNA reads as TGTGCCAGCAGCGTCGGGGAAGAGGACACTGAAGCTTTCTTT.

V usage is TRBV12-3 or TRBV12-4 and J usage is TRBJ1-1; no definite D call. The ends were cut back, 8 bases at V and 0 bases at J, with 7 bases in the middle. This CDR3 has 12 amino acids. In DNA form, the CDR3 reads TGTGCCAGCTCCGTTATGAACACTGAAGCTTTCTTT. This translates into CASSVMNTEAFF.

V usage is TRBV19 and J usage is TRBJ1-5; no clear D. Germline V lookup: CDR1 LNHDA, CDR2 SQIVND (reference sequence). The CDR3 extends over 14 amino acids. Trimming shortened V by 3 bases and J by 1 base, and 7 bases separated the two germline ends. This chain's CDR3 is CASSIQSSNQPQHF. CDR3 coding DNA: TGTGCCAGTAGTATCCAGTCCAGCAATCAGCCCCAGCATTTT.

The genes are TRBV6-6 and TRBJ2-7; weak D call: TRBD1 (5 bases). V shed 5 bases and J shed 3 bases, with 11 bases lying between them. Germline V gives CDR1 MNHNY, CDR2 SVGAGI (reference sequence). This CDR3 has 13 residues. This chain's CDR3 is CASSHDSFYEQYF. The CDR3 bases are TGTGCCAGCAGTCACGACAGTTTCTACGAGCAGTACTTC.